This TCR beta chain was found in a study of type 1 and type 2 diabetes patients. PCR was run on genomic DNA. A primer set of 30 forward and 13 reverse primers amplified the CDR3. One entry per CDR3 protein results from TCRdb running MiXCR on the multiplex PCR reads. The table lists about 290,000 distinct CDR3 sequences, around 47% of them singletons, with roughly 13% in the top ten. As to this clonotype: This clone may be a read error of a much larger clone one base away.

CDR3 length equals 12 residues. CDR1 LNHDA and CDR2 SQIVND come from the germline V gene (reference sequence). The sample was peripheral blood mononuclear cells (PBMCs). This receptor was identified in a man in his late teens or twenties with type 2 diabetes. This chain joins TRBV19 and TRBJ1-6; D uncertain. CDR3 sequence (DNA): TGTGCCAATAGTGCCGCATTTTCACCCCTCCACTTT. As protein: CANSAAFSPLHF. The complete variable domain, with remaining parts taken from reference TRBV19 and TRBJ1-6, reads DGGITQSPKYLFRKEGQNVTLSCEQNLNHDAMYWYRQDPGQGLRLIYYSQIVNDFQKGDIAEGYSVSREKKESFPLTVTSAQKNPTAFYLCANSAAFSPLHFGNGTRLTVT.